Ten or more counts support the clone carrying this T cell receptor (beta chain). The antigen is not known. Through a sample-barcoded 5' primer and a J-beta primer mix, a second PCR was run for roughly 6 to 11 cycles. Each cDNA molecule was tagged by a template-switch adaptor that had 12 random nucleotides. Each sample provided no less than 2.5 million CDR3-containing paired-end reads. TCRdb re-called the 5' RACE reads with MiXCR, one entry per CDR3 protein. This sample has about 570,000 distinct CDR3 sequences, with approximately 25% found just once. These data originate in a study of blood T cells in healthy people across ages. Study at large: Per two T cells, template switching captured roughly one barcoded beta molecule. Study results and limitations: No one knew whether donors had CMV, which possibly confounded expanded clonotype changes.

The V end lost 7 bases, the J end lost 5 bases, and 14 bases lay between the germline ends. The CDR3 consists of 12 residues. Germline V gives CDR1 DFQATT, CDR2 SNEGSKA (reference sequence). The clonotype originates from a woman in her 70s in good health. Sequenced sample: blood. J is TRBJ2-5 and V is TRBV20-1; the D call may be TRBD1 or TRBD2 (6 bases each). Here the CDR3 DNA reads TGCAGTGTCTCAGGGGCGGGGGAGACCCAGTACTTC. This codes for CSVSGAGETQYF.